This T cell receptor beta chain was captured by sequencing in a study of T cells in Graves' hyperthyroidism and ophthalmopathy. The study, taken as a whole, reports: Ophthalmopathy was predicted by the model a median of roughly 6.6 months ahead of onset. Most expanded thyroid clonotypes above 0.001 recurred in blood.

On this clonotype: As yet, its antigen is unknown.

The V and J ends lost 2 bases and 3 bases respectively, with 19 bases between them. Germline V gene lookup returns CDR1 MNHEY and CDR2 SVGEGT. This CDR3 spans 17 amino acids. Using RNA transcripts as the source, TCR beta CDR3 regions were amplified. Using the HTBI primer set, a first-round RT-PCR was run on the TCR CDR3. MiXCR, run by TCRdb on the multiplex PCR reads, gives a single entry per CDR3 protein. Among 350,000 or so distinct CDR3 sequences, roughly 20% were seen once, and the ten largest hold about a sixth. A patient was excluded if there was uncontrolled infection, other autoimmune disease, pregnancy or lactation.

The material sequenced was blood. The clonotype was recovered from a middle-aged woman with Graves' ophthalmopathy. V is TRBV6-2 or TRBV6-3 and J is TRBJ1-2; D remains ambiguous. The CDR3 sequence: CASSYLGSAVQYYGYTF. As DNA, the CDR3 is TGTGCCAGCAGTTACCTTGGGTCAGCCGTTCAATACTATGGCTACACCTTC.